This is a list of T cell receptor beta chains from one sample in a study of human T cells and chemical hapten exposure. TCRdb re-called the 5' RACE reads through MiXCR, storing one row per CDR3 protein. This table has approximately 80,000 distinct CDR3 sequences, 15% appearing once. The source is a female donor in good health. Each CDR3 is given with its conserved first and last residue. The D gene is left open where the match is weak. Rows may omit the clone size; those that give it use once, few, many or a size class.

v_call,clone_size,j_call,d_call,cdr3_aa,cdr3_nt
TRBV27,many,TRBJ2-1,TRBD2,CASSLLTSAAPKEQFF,TGTGCCAGCAGTTTACTGACTAGCGCAGCCCCCAAGGAGCAGTTCTTC
TRBV28,few,TRBJ1-4,.,CASMPGGEAEKLFF,TGTGCCAGCATGCCTGGCGGGGAAGCTGAAAAACTGTTTTTT
TRBV6-5,.,TRBJ2-1,TRBD1,CASSYAGTGGEEQFF,TGTGCCAGCAGCTATGCCGGGACAGGGGGCGAAGAGCAGTTCTTC
TRBV19,.,TRBJ1-5,.,CASSIERGPQHF,TGTGCCAGTAGTATAGAAAGGGGACCCCAGCATTTT
TRBV6-5,.,TRBJ1-1,.,CASSYRAENTEAFF,TGTGCCAGCAGTTACAGGGCAGAGAACACTGAAGCTTTCTTT
TRBV9,few,TRBJ2-3,.,CASSEGDTDTQYF,TGTGCCAGCAGCGAGGGGGACACAGATACGCAGTATTTT
TRBV29-1,many,TRBJ1-1,TRBD1,CSAWDRVLTEAFF,TGCAGCGCCTGGGACAGGGTCTTAACTGAAGCTTTCTTT
TRBV7-2,.,TRBJ1-1,.,CASSLVGGANTEAFF,TGTGCCAGCAGCTTAGTCGGGGGCGCGAACACTGAAGCTTTCTTT
TRBV4-3,.,TRBJ2-1,TRBD2,CASSHVAGDAEQFF,TGCGCCAGCAGCCATGTAGCGGGGGATGCTGAGCAGTTCTTC
TRBV5-6,medium-sized,TRBJ2-1,TRBD2,CASSSMFGTRGDGEQFF,TGTGCCAGCAGCTCGATGTTCGGGACTAGAGGAGACGGTGAGCAGTTCTTC
TRBV5-4,few,TRBJ2-1,.,CASSWAGTSDYNEQFF,TGTGCCAGCAGCTGGGCCGGGACCTCCGACTACAATGAGCAGTTCTTC
TRBV20-1,.,TRBJ1-1,TRBD1,CSAPTGGTEAFF,TGCAGTGCTCCTACAGGGGGAACTGAAGCTTTCTTT
TRBV19,.,TRBJ1-6,.,CASIGQRRSPLHF,TGTGCCAGTATTGGACAGCGAAGATCACCCCTCCACTTT
TRBV2,few,TRBJ2-1,TRBD2,CAPGLAGRNEQFF,TGTGCCCCGGGACTAGCGGGGCGGAACGAGCAGTTCTTC
TRBV10-1,few,TRBJ2-2,.,CASAKGNRRETGELFF,TGCGCCAGCGCGAAGGGAAACCGGCGGGAAACCGGGGAGCTGTTTTTT
TRBV11-2,.,TRBJ1-2,.,CASSWAMGSGPYGYTF,TGTGCCAGCAGCTGGGCTATGGGTTCGGGACCTTATGGCTACACCTTC
TRBV28,.,TRBJ2-1,TRBD2,CASTQTGGGAGQFF,TGTGCCAGCACTCAAACGGGCGGGGGAGCAGGGCAGTTCTTC
TRBV6-2/TRBV6-3,.,TRBJ2-3,TRBD2,CASSGLAATDTQYF,TGTGCCAGCTCAGGACTAGCAGCGACAGATACGCAGTATTTT
TRBV5-1,few,TRBJ1-3,.,CASSLDSGNTIYF,TGCGCCAGCAGTCTAGACTCTGGAAACACCATATATTTT
TRBV12-3/TRBV12-4,few,TRBJ2-3,.,CASRTISMSTDTQYF,TGTGCCAGCAGAACCATTTCAATGAGCACAGATACGCAGTATTTT
TRBV7-9,few,TRBJ2-5,TRBD1,CASSDQTGPGETQYF,TGTGCCAGCAGCGATCAGACAGGGCCGGGGGAGACCCAGTACTTC
TRBV10-3,many,TRBJ1-6,.,CAITEGGRNSPLHF,TGTGCCATCACTGAGGGGGGCAGGAACTCACCCCTCCACTTT
TRBV6-4,many,TRBJ2-3,TRBD1,CASSGTGGTDTQYF,TGTGCCAGCAGTGGGACAGGGGGCACAGATACGCAGTATTTT
TRBV6-5,.,TRBJ1-2,.,CASSYMARAPNGYTF,TGTGCCAGCAGTTACATGGCCAGGGCTCCGAATGGCTACACCTTC
TRBV28,.,TRBJ2-1,.,CASSFVAPPSEQFF,TGTGCCAGCAGTTTTGTGGCTCCTCCCAGTGAGCAGTTCTTC
TRBV24-1,few,TRBJ2-3,.,CATSGVSEDTQYF,TGTGCCACCTCAGGGGTTAGTGAAGATACGCAGTATTTT
TRBV24-1,few,TRBJ2-7,TRBD1,CATSDPRQGKPYEQYF,TGTGCCACCAGTGATCCGAGACAGGGAAAACCCTACGAGCAGTACTTC
TRBV6-1,few,TRBJ1-6,TRBD1,CASSGTGPDSPLHF,TGTGCCAGCAGCGGGACAGGGCCGGATTCACCCCTCCACTTT
TRBV29-1,few,TRBJ2-7,.,CSATNRGLYEQYF,TGCAGCGCAACAAACAGGGGACTCTACGAGCAGTACTTC
TRBV6-2/TRBV6-3,.,TRBJ2-4,TRBD2,CASSTTIAGKLPLAKNIQYF,TGTGCCAGCAGTACTACGATAGCGGGGAAGCTTCCTCTAGCCAAAAACATTCAGTACTTC
TRBV4-3,.,TRBJ1-5,.,CASSQDRIGSLYSNQPQHF,TGCGCCAGCAGCCAAGATCGAATAGGGTCCCTTTATAGCAATCAGCCCCAGCATTTT
TRBV5-1,once,TRBJ2-1,.,CASSSVVSSSYNEQFF,TGCGCCAGCAGCTCAGTGGTCTCGAGCTCCTACAATGAGCAGTTCTTC
TRBV20-1,few,TRBJ2-7,.,CSAPPAGTLHYEQYF,TGCAGTGCCCCGCCGGCGGGGACCCTGCACTACGAGCAGTACTTC
TRBV19,few,TRBJ2-2,TRBD2,CASWSGGSNTGELFF,TGTGCCAGTTGGTCGGGAGGGTCGAACACCGGGGAGCTGTTTTTT
TRBV20-1,.,TRBJ2-2,.,CSALSPGANTGELFF,TGCAGTGCCCTTAGCCCGGGGGCCAACACCGGGGAGCTGTTTTTT
TRBV12-3/TRBV12-4,.,TRBJ1-1,.,CASSLARRNTEAFF,TGTGCCAGCAGTCTAGCGCGCAGAAACACTGAAGCTTTCTTT
TRBV10-2,.,TRBJ1-2,.,CASSDVSNYGYTF,TGCGCCAGCAGTGACGTCAGTAACTATGGCTACACCTTC
TRBV6-5,.,TRBJ1-2,.,CASSPAPIRDIYGYTF,TGTGCCAGCAGCCCAGCTCCGATCCGGGACATCTATGGCTACACCTTC
TRBV2,few,TRBJ2-5,.,CASSGGVGTQYF,TGTGCCAGCAGTGGAGGAGTAGGGACCCAGTACTTC
TRBV30,few,TRBJ2-1,TRBD2,CAWSVLGGRAGEQFF,TGTGCCTGGAGTGTACTCGGCGGGAGGGCCGGTGAGCAGTTCTTC
TRBV30,.,TRBJ2-4,.,CAWSARGNIQYF,TGTGCCTGGAGTGCCCGAGGAAACATTCAGTACTTC
TRBV20-1,.,TRBJ2-2,.,CSAAPTYSAGELFF,TGCAGTGCCGCCCCAACTTACAGTGCCGGGGAGCTGTTTTTT
TRBV20-1,few,TRBJ2-7,TRBD1,CSAPQGTRNEQYF,TGCAGTGCACCACAGGGGACCCGTAACGAGCAGTACTTC
TRBV2,.,TRBJ1-2,.,CASTQQGLYGYTF,TGTGCCAGCACCCAACAGGGCTTATATGGCTACACCTTC
TRBV7-9,.,TRBJ2-7,.,CASSLVARKIDYEQYF,TGTGCCAGCAGCTTAGTAGCCAGAAAGATCGACTACGAGCAGTACTTC
TRBV5-1,.,TRBJ1-4,TRBD1,CASSVTGPHEKLFF,TGCGCCAGCAGCGTGACAGGGCCACATGAAAAACTGTTTTTT
TRBV29-1,few,TRBJ1-2,.,CSVEDLVMTGGYGYTF,TGCAGCGTTGAAGACCTAGTAATGACCGGCGGCTATGGCTACACCTTC